This T cell receptor beta chain appears in the sequencing data of a study of CXCR3-negative and CXCR3-positive naive CD8 T cells. Study outcomes and limitations: CXCR3-positive naive cells had TRB CDR3s that were more hydrophobic than CXCR3-negative naive cells had. After cryopreservation, CXCR3 expression dropped partially; most assays used fresh PBMCs.

The CDR3 length is 15 residues. UMI-tagged TRB cDNA libraries were built via 5' RACE. TCRdb reprocessed the 5' RACE reads, keeping one entry per CDR3 protein, no DNA. The sample holds about 6,700 distinct CDR3 sequences. As concerns this clonotype: Its target is not known.

The specimen was naive CXCR3+ CD8+ T cells from blood. Subset of the sample: CD45RO-CCR7+CD27+CD95- naive CD8+ T cells expressing CXCR3 (TNR3+). The clonotype comes from a human donor in good health. Some clones in this sample may be carry-over from other donors' samples. The chain recombines TRBV21-1 with TRBJ2-4; TCRdb designates TRBD1, a call that cannot be tested without DNA. TRBV21-1 is reported as a pseudogene. CDR3 amino acids: CASSKVPVAKNIQYF.